This T cell receptor (beta chain) emerged from a study of blood T cell repertoires in COVID-19. On the study more broadly: Whether acute or convalescent, the COVID-19 samples came from the United States, Italy and Spain. T cells, B-cell-depleted T cells, or PBMCs supplied cDNA or gDNA.

Patients in Seattle were enrolled during active infection, then followed longitudinally. The method was immunoSEQ multiplex PCR; TCRdb's version includes in-frame clones alone and lacks a portion of them. The sample yields over 250,000 clones, approximately 90% seen once. The CDR3 totals 13 residues. Germline loops: CDR1 GTSNPN, CDR2 SVGIG (reference sequence). V shed 0 bases, J shed 10 bases, and the junction held 8 bases outside the gene matches. The sequence derives from a woman in her 50s with COVID-19, enrolled during active disease. Sample: peripheral blood. The chain joins TRBV30 to TRBJ2-7; 8 nucleotides match TRBD1. Here the CDR3 reads CAWSVQGQAPQYF. DNA of the CDR3: TGTGCCTGGAGTGTACAGGGACAGGCCCCCCAGTACTTC.